The next 23 T cell receptor beta chains were all read from a single sample in a study of cytomegalovirus exposure and HLA in healthy donors. The primer mix had 60 Vbeta and 13 Jbeta primers. Measured with immunoSEQ multiplex PCR; TCRdb has only the in-frame clones, and not every one. The data contain 140,000 or so clones, roughly 80% of them seen just once; the ten biggest clones take up roughly 4%. The sequencing sample was made of PBMCs. The receptor set was obtained from a middle-aged woman in good health and CMV-seropositive.

The chain has TRBV5-4 and TRBJ2-7; tentatively, D is TRBD1 (6 bases). The germline V gene encodes CDR1 SGHNT and CDR2 YYREEE (reference sequence). CDR3 length: 14 residues. V lost 1 base to trimming and J lost 2 bases, with 10 bases between them. Here the CDR3 DNA reads TGTGCCAGCAGCTTGTGGACAGCACCCTACGAGCAGTACTTC. It yields the protein CASSLWTAPYEQYF.

This clone has only a few counts. CDR3 region: CASSLFTGGYNEQFF. The CDR3 DNA sequence: TGTGCCAGCAGCTTATTCACGGGAGGCTACAATGAGCAGTTCTTC. The chain employs TRBV7-8 and TRBJ2-1, with 7 bases that match TRBD2. CDR1 is SGHVS, CDR2 FQNEAQ, per germline. The V and J ends lost 2 bases and 3 bases, in that order; junction bases with no gene match: 4. This CDR3 spans 15 amino acids.

This clone was observed a handful of times. The rearrangement links TRBV4-3 to TRBJ2-7; possibly TRBD2 for D (5 bases). The CDR3 contains 15 residues. The V and J ends lost 0 bases and 2 bases respectively, with 11 bases between them. Germline CDR1 reads LGHNA; CDR2 reads YSLEER. The CDR3 DNA sequence: TGCGCCAGCAGCCAAGATCACGGGGTCGCCTACGAGCAGTACTTC. Translated: CASSQDHGVAYEQYF.

This chain uses TRBV19 with TRBJ2-1; 8 bases line up with TRBD2. The CDR3 is 13 amino acids. The V and J ends lost 6 bases and 9 bases, in that order; junction bases with no gene match: 7. CDR1 and CDR2 (germline): LNHDA, SQIVND (reference sequence). CDR3 in amino acids: CASSGGLAGEQFF. CDR3 nucleotides: TGTGCCAGTAGCGGAGGGCTAGCGGGTGAGCAGTTCTTC.

This CDR3 reads CASRPAGTSGLGNEQFF. In DNA form, the CDR3 reads TGTGCCAGCAGACCTGCGGGAACTAGCGGGCTTGGGAATGAGCAGTTCTTC. The chain recombines TRBV2 with TRBJ2-1; 9 positions agree with TRBD2. Germline-derived CDR1 and CDR2 are SNHLY and FYNNEI. This CDR3 has 17 residues. Trimming at V came to 6 bases and at J to 7 bases, leaving 16 bases not matched to a gene.

The chain is built from TRBV9 and TRBJ2-7, with D perhaps TRBD2 (6 bases). The CDR3 covers 19 residues. Germline V gene data show CDR1 as SGDLS and CDR2 as YYNGEE. The V gene lost 2 bases and the J gene lost 2 bases, with 26 bases spanning the gap. The CDR3, as DNA: TGTGCCAGCAGCGTGGGGCCTGGGGCAGGTTTAGCGGCTACCTACGAGCAGTACTTC. It translates to CASSVGPGAGLAATYEQYF.

The chain combines TRBV25-1 with TRBJ2-3; perhaps TRBD2 as D (5 bases). The CDR3 is 11 amino acids. The V end was cut by 8 bases, the J end by 4 bases, with 7 bases between. Germline CDR1 MGHDK, CDR2 SYGVNS. The CDR3 here is CASAGADTQYF. The CDR3 DNA reads TGTGCCAGCGCGGGCGCAGATACGCAGTATTTT.

J is TRBJ2-7 and V is TRBV6-1, with TRBD1 as a possible D gene (7 bases). The CDR3 extends over 14 amino acids. The germline V gene has CDR1 MNHNS and CDR2 SASEGT. Trimming left V 4 bases short and J 2 bases short, with 12 bases between. CDR3 in amino acids: CASSGGTAAYEQYF. The CDR3 nucleotides read TGTGCCAGCAGTGGCGGGACAGCAGCCTACGAGCAGTACTTC.

The chain has TRBV7-3 and TRBJ2-6; D might be TRBD1 (6 bases). The V gene lost 8 bases and the J gene lost 0 bases, with 17 bases spanning the gap. The CDR3 totals 17 residues. The germline gives CDR1 SGHTA, CDR2 FQGTGA. CDR3 sequence (DNA): TGTGCCAGCCACCGGGACACGGAGCCCTCTGGGGCCAACGTCCTGACTTTC. Its protein is CASHRDTEPSGANVLTF.

The chain couples TRBV7-2 to TRBJ2-1; TRBD2 matches at 9 bases. In germline, CDR1 is SGHTA, CDR2 FQGNSA. Trimming removed 7 bases from V and 3 bases from J; junction bases left unmatched: 4. The CDR3 has 14 residues. The CDR3 region is CASTLAGHYNEQFF. The CDR3 DNA reads as TGTGCCAGCACCCTAGCGGGACACTACAATGAGCAGTTCTTC.

The rearrangement links TRBV7-2 to TRBJ1-5; D is ambiguous. The CDR3 sequence is 15 residues long. V gave up 2 bases and J gave up 4 bases, with 12 bases separating them. From germline, CDR1 is SGHTA and CDR2 FQGNSA. In DNA, the CDR3 is TGTGCCAGCAGCTTACTGCGGAACGCAAATCAGCCCCAGCATTTT. Protein sequence: CASSLLRNANQPQHF.

This rearrangement joins TRBV7-2 to TRBJ2-5; D perhaps matches TRBD2 (5 bases). Trimming took 4 bases from V and 4 from J, leaving 13 bases between them. Per the germline V gene, CDR1 is SGHTA and CDR2 is FQGNSA. The CDR3 spans 14 residues. The CDR3 region is CASSSGSQVETQYF. As DNA, the CDR3 is TGTGCCAGCAGCTCGGGATCTCAGGTAGAGACCCAGTACTTC.

The genes are TRBV28 and TRBJ1-1; 7 nucleotides line up with TRBD1. There are 13 residues in the CDR3. Germline V CDR1 and CDR2: MDHEN, SYDVKM. The trim removed 6 bases at V and 1 base at J, leaving 2 bases unmatched. The CDR3 here is CASRRTGNTEAFF. The CDR3 DNA follows: TGTGCCAGCAGAAGGACAGGGAACACTGAAGCTTTCTTT.

This clone has just a few counts. J is TRBJ2-1 and V is TRBV9; D is perhaps TRBD2 (5 bases). V lost 4 bases and J lost 9, with 14 bases in between. Germline V gene data show CDR1 as SGDLS and CDR2 as YYNGEE. CDR3 length: 13 amino acids. CDR3 in DNA: TGTGCCAGCAGCCCCAGCGGTGAAGGTGAGCAGTTCTTC. Protein: CASSPSGEGEQFF.

J is TRBJ2-7 and V is TRBV7-9, with D perhaps matching TRBD2 (5 bases). Germline-derived CDR1 and CDR2 are SEHNR and FQNEAQ (reference sequence). The ends were cut back, 4 bases at V and 7 bases at J, with 17 bases in the middle. This CDR3 region has 14 residues. DNA of the CDR3: TGTGCCAGCAGCTCGGGGTCCCGGCCTCGAGAGCAGTACTTC. Translated, it gives CASSSGSRPREQYF.

This sequence joins TRBV18 and TRBJ1-1; D not resolved. Germline V CDR1 and CDR2: KGHSH, LQKENI. The CDR3 consists of 13 residues. Trimming left V 4 bases short and J 4 bases short, with 10 bases between. CDR3 in DNA: TGTGCCAGCTCACAGTCGCGGGCCACTGAAGCTTTCTTT. Residues: CASSQSRATEAFF. The full variable domain, completed using reference TRBV18 and TRBJ1-1, is NAGVMQNPRHLVRRRGQEARLRCSPMKGHSHVYWYRQLPEEGLKFMVYLQKENIIDESGMPKERFSAEFPKEGPSILRIQQVVRGDSAAYFCASSQSRATEAFFGQGTRLTVV.

The V and J genes are TRBV6-1 and TRBJ2-1, with D maybe TRBD2 (6 bases). The CDR3 runs to 16 residues. The germline V and J ends were trimmed by 1 base and 0 bases, with 10 bases remaining between them. Germline values: CDR1 MNHNS, CDR2 SASEGT. CDR3 residues: CASSEGAGRSYNEQFF. The CDR3 coding sequence is TGTGCCAGCAGTGAAGGGGCGGGGCGCTCCTACAATGAGCAGTTCTTC.

This clone appeared a single time. One end of the junction does not line up with germline, which may come from a read error. Additional DNA sequences in this sample encode the identical CDR3. The chain carries TRBV7-9 and TRBJ2-1, with 8 bases fitting TRBD1. This CDR3 is built from 17 residues. CDR1 and CDR2 from the germline V gene are SEHNR and FQNEAQ (reference sequence). This chain's CDR3 is CASKTPYGQGRDNGQFF. CDR3 sequence (DNA): TGTGCCAGCAAGACACCCTACGGACAGGGCAGGGACAATGGGCAGTTCTTC. Together with reference TRBV7-9 and TRBJ2-1, the CDR3 gives the full variable domain: DTGVSQNPRHKITKRGQNVTFRCDPISEHNRLYWYRQTLGQGPEFLTYFQNEAQLEKSRLLSDRFSAERPKGSFSTLEIQRTEQGDSAMYLCASKTPYGQGRDNGQFFGPGTRLTVL.

The CDR3 spells CASSSTGMNTEAFF. CDR3 nucleotide sequence: TGTGCCAGCAGCTCAACGGGTATGAACACTGAAGCTTTCTTT. V gene TRBV7-9 combines with J gene TRBJ1-1; D is unclear. CDR1 SEHNR and CDR2 FQNEAQ come from the germline V gene (reference sequence). CDR3 length: 14 amino acids. V was cut by 4 bases and J by 0 bases, with 9 bases left in between. The full variable domain, completed using reference TRBV7-9 and TRBJ1-1, is DTGVSQNPRHKITKRGQNVTFRCDPISEHNRLYWYRQTLGQGPEFLTYFQNEAQLEKSRLLSDRFSAERPKGSFSTLEIQRTEQGDSAMYLCASSSTGMNTEAFFGQGTRLTVV.

The V gene is TRBV30, the J gene TRBJ2-5; 8 positions match TRBD2. Germline V CDR1 and CDR2: GTSNPN, SVGIG (reference sequence). The CDR3 runs to 16 residues. V was clipped by 0 bases and J by 1 base; unmatched bases: 7. CDR3 bases: TGTGCCTGGAGTGTAGGGCTAGCGGGTGCCCAAGAGACCCAGTACTTC. Amino acids: CAWSVGLAGAQETQYF.

The chain combines TRBV7-9 with TRBJ2-1, with TRBD2 as a possible D gene (5 bases). The germline V gene encodes CDR1 SEHNR and CDR2 FQNEAQ (reference sequence). The CDR3 is 15 residues long. Trimming shortened V by 0 bases and J by 8 bases, and 14 bases separated the two germline ends. The CDR3, as DNA: TGTGCCAGCAGCTTAGCGTTCTTTGCGGGCGATGAGCAGTTCTTC. Translating it yields CASSLAFFAGDEQFF.

This chain connects TRBV6-1 to TRBJ2-2; D not certain. This CDR3 comprises 15 residues. V lost 3 bases and J lost 0, with 8 bases in between. Looked up from germline, CDR1 is MNHNS and CDR2 is SASEGT. DNA of the CDR3: TGTGCCAGCAGTGATCAGCGAACGAACACCGGGGAGCTGTTTTTT. The encoded protein is CASSDQRTNTGELFF.

The V call is TRBV11-2, the J call TRBJ2-5; the D gene is possibly TRBD2 (6 bases). CDR3 length: 15 amino acids. Germline-derived CDR1 and CDR2 are SGHAT and FQNNGV. Deletions cut 5 bases from V and 5 bases from J, with 18 bases between. CDR3 sequence (DNA): TGTGCCAGCAGCCCGGGCCAGGGACGGGAGGAGACCCAGTACTTC. This gives the protein CASSPGQGREETQYF.